A single sample is the source of the 21 T cell receptor beta chains below, sequenced in a study of chemoradiotherapy in HPV16-positive cancers. Clones were read by immunoSEQ multiplex PCR, and TCRdb kept only the in-frame ones, dropping some. Of over 14,000 clones listed, around 80% are singletons. This sample was taken from a patient who underwent chemoradiotherapy. The receptors were sampled from a human donor with HPV-associated anogenital cancer.

The chain employs TRBV28 and TRBJ2-7; possible D gene TRBD2, 6 bases. V gave up 5 bases and J gave up 2 bases, with 13 bases separating them. Germline loops: CDR1 MDHEN, CDR2 SYDVKM. The CDR3 length is 14 residues. CDR3 sequence: CASSLSGAAYEQYF. CDR3 nucleotide sequence: TGTGCCAGCAGTCTTAGCGGCGCAGCCTACGAGCAGTACTTC.

For this clone: The identical CDR3 is also encoded by other nucleotide sequences in the sample. The rearrangement links TRBV6-5 to TRBJ2-7; perhaps D is TRBD1 or TRBD2 (5 bases each). V shed 2 bases and J shed 10 bases, with 15 bases lying between them. The germline V gene has CDR1 MNHEY and CDR2 SVGAGI. The CDR3 has 13 amino acids. CDR3 nucleotides: TGTGCCAGCAGTTACGTTGGGGGTCGCGAACAGTACTTC. As protein: CASSYVGGREQYF.

The chain combines TRBV28 with TRBJ2-1, with a weak D call TRBD2 (5 bases). The CDR3 consists of 14 residues. V was trimmed by 5 bases and J by 3 bases, leaving 11 bases between them. The germline gives CDR1 MDHEN, CDR2 SYDVKM. The CDR3 loop is CASSPLTSYNEQFF. CDR3 DNA sequence: TGTGCCAGCAGTCCCCTAACTAGCTACAATGAGCAGTTCTTC.

The V call is TRBV18, the J call TRBJ2-7; D is unclear. Trimming cost V 8 bases and J 0 bases, with 14 bases left between them. This CDR3 has 14 amino acids. Germline V gene lookup returns CDR1 KGHSH and CDR2 LQKENI. The DNA of the CDR3 is TGTGCCAGCCTTGCCACCTTTAGCTCCTACGAGCAGTACTTC. Its translation: CASLATFSSYEQYF.

The gene calls are TRBV7-2 and TRBJ1-1; D unresolved. Germline assignment: CDR1 SGHTA and CDR2 FQGNSA. This CDR3 is built from 13 residues. Trimming removed 4 bases at V and 2 bases at J, with 8 bases between. The CDR3: CASSYHPNTEAFF. DNA of the CDR3: TGTGCCAGCAGCTACCACCCAAACACTGAAGCTTTCTTT.

The chain joins TRBV6-1 to TRBJ1-5; D unresolved. The length of the CDR3 is 16 residues. The germline V gene has CDR1 MNHNS and CDR2 SASEGT. V lost 1 base and J lost 10, with 20 bases in between. CDR3 DNA: TGTGCCAGCAGTGAAGGGGTTACGGGTCGAGGAAATCCCCAGCATTTT. Amino acid sequence: CASSEGVTGRGNPQHF.

The V and J genes are TRBV6-5 and TRBJ1-5; D is uncertain. Germline V gives CDR1 MNHEY, CDR2 SVGAGI. The CDR3 runs 14 residues. V was clipped by 6 bases and J by 7 bases, with 16 bases between them. The CDR3 bases are TGTGCCAGCAGGCCGGGTTCCCCCAGCCAGCCCCAGCATTTT. Protein: CASRPGSPSQPQHF.

CDR3 nucleotide sequence: TGCGCCAGCAGGGAGAGGGTGACTAGCAATCAGCCCCAGCATTTT. Translated: CASRERVTSNQPQHF. The chain has TRBV4-1 and TRBJ1-5; no firm D call. Germline V gene data show CDR1 as MGHRA and CDR2 as YSYEKL. V lost 6 bases to trimming and J lost 0 bases, with 12 bases between them. The CDR3 extends over 15 amino acids.

This clone has just one count. The chain recombines TRBV6-5 with TRBJ1-2; D is possibly TRBD1 (5 bases). The CDR3 consists of 13 residues. Trimming removed 2 bases at V and 3 bases at J, with 7 bases between. Per germline, CDR1 MNHEY and CDR2 SVGAGI. The CDR3 sequence is CASSYGGDYGYTF. In DNA form, the CDR3 reads TGTGCCAGCAGTTACGGGGGGGACTATGGCTACACCTTC.

The rearrangement joins TRBV10-3 to TRBJ2-7; perhaps TRBD1 as D (5 bases). Germline CDR1 reads ENHRY; CDR2 reads SYGVKD. V was clipped by 10 bases and J by 0 bases, with 19 bases between them. CDR3 length: 15 residues. The CDR3 loop is CATALSQGFSYEQYF. In DNA, the CDR3 is TGTGCCACCGCATTATCCCAGGGTTTCTCCTACGAGCAGTACTTC.

This sequence joins TRBV28 and TRBJ2-3, with D possibly TRBD2 on 7 matching bases. The germline V gene encodes CDR1 MDHEN and CDR2 SYDVKM. This CDR3 has 15 residues. V was shortened by 7 bases and J by 1 base, with 15 bases between the two germline ends. CDR3 sequence: CASMGAGARTDTQYF. CDR3 in DNA: TGTGCCAGCATGGGGGCGGGGGCGCGCACAGATACGCAGTATTTT. The full variable domain, in which reference TRBV28 and TRBJ2-3 provide the parts outside the CDR3, is DVKVTQSSRYLVKRTGEKVFLECVQDMDHENMFWYRQDPGLGLRLIYFSYDVKMKEKGDIPEGYSVSREKKERFSLILESASTNQTSMYLCASMGAGARTDTQYFGPGTRLTVL.

This chain connects TRBV7-2 to TRBJ1-1, with 7 bases lining up with TRBD1. Trimming removed 5 bases from V and 1 base from J; junction bases left unmatched: 10. Germline V gene sequence: CDR1 SGHTA, CDR2 FQGNSA. The length of the CDR3 is 16 residues. This CDR3 is CASSPRQGLTNTEAFF. Written as DNA, the CDR3 is TGTGCCAGCAGCCCCAGACAGGGATTAACGAACACTGAAGCTTTCTTT. Supplemented by reference TRBV7-2 and TRBJ1-1, the full variable domain reads GAGVSQSPSNKVTEKGKDVELRCDPISGHTALYWYRQSLGQGLEFLIYFQGNSAPDKSGLPSDRFSAERTGGSVSTLTIQRTQQEDSAVYLCASSPRQGLTNTEAFFGQGTRLTVV.

V and J are TRBV5-6 and TRBJ2-5; 7 bases align to TRBD2. CDR1 is SGHDT, CDR2 YYEEEE, per germline. The CDR3 extends over 14 amino acids. The V segment lost 5 bases and the J segment 1 base; nucleotides outside the gene matches: 5. CDR3 loop: CASSRRLAQETQYF. CDR3 nucleotide sequence: TGTGCCAGCAGTCGTCGACTAGCCCAAGAGACCCAGTACTTC.

CDR3 in amino acids: CASSPFGSVIYEQYF. As DNA, the CDR3 is TGTGCCAGCAGCCCTTTCGGATCCGTAATCTACGAGCAGTACTTC. This chain connects TRBV7-2 to TRBJ2-7, with D hard to call. In germline, CDR1 is SGHTA, CDR2 FQGNSA. The CDR3 has 15 amino acids. V dropped 5 bases and J dropped 3 bases, with 17 bases sitting between them.

V is TRBV10-3 and J is TRBJ2-3; the D gene is possibly TRBD1 (5 bases). The CDR3 covers 12 residues. V was trimmed by 9 bases and J by 4 bases, leaving 11 bases between them. Germline CDR1 and CDR2: ENHRY and SYGVKD. The chain's CDR3 is CAISTRADTQYF. Here the CDR3 DNA reads TGTGCCATTTCGACCAGGGCAGATACGCAGTATTTT.

The chain employs TRBV7-2 and TRBJ1-5; 10 bases map to TRBD1. Trimming at V came to 5 bases and at J to 8 bases, leaving 3 bases not matched to a gene. CDR1 SGHTA and CDR2 FQGNSA come from the germline V gene. The CDR3 sequence is 13 residues long. Here the CDR3 reads CASSRGQGEPQHF. Written as DNA, the CDR3 is TGTGCCAGCAGCAGAGGACAGGGGGAGCCCCAGCATTTT.

This clone appeared once. This sequence joins TRBV7-6 and TRBJ1-1; D uncertain. Germline lookup yields CDR1 SGHVS and CDR2 FNYEAQ. Trimming stripped 4 bases from V and 5 bases from J, with 11 bases between. This CDR3 is built from 13 residues. CDR3 residues: CASSSNGRTEAFF. The DNA of the CDR3 is TGTGCCAGCAGCTCCAACGGGAGGACTGAAGCTTTCTTT.

This clone was counted between two and nine times. The chain combines TRBV2 with TRBJ1-5; TRBD1 aligns across 7 bases. The CDR3 consists of 14 residues. Germline CDR1 reads SNHLY; CDR2 reads FYNNEI. J lost 4 bases, V lost 6 bases, and 6 bases had no gene match. CDR3 DNA sequence: TGTGCCAGCAGCGAACAGGGGTTAAATCAGCCCCAGCATTTT. Amino acid sequence: CASSEQGLNQPQHF.

Written as DNA, the CDR3 is TGCGCCAGCAGCTCCTCCGGTAGCGGGGAAGAGACCCAGTACTTC. This translates into CASSSSGSGEETQYF. V and J are TRBV5-1 and TRBJ2-5; 8 bases match TRBD2. V was pared by 3 bases and J by 3 bases, with 7 bases of the junction left unmatched. The CDR3 extends over 15 amino acids. In germline, CDR1 is SGHRS, CDR2 YFSETQ.

The chain employs TRBV11-2 and TRBJ2-2; the D is unclear. V shed 3 bases and J shed 7 bases, with 6 bases lying between them. The CDR3 extends over 12 amino acids. Germline loops: CDR1 SGHAT, CDR2 FQNNGV. For the CDR3, the DNA is TGTGCCAGCAGCTTGTACAGCGGGGAGCTGTTTTTT. As protein: CASSLYSGELFF.

This clone was seen a few times. The chain employs TRBV6-1 and TRBJ1-1; no definite D call. The germline V gene encodes CDR1 MNHNS and CDR2 SASEGT. This CDR3 is 14 amino acids long. The germline V and J ends were trimmed by 7 bases and 1 base, with 13 bases remaining between them. The CDR3 sequence is CASKVVGRNTEAFF. The CDR3 DNA reads TGTGCCAGCAAGGTGGTGGGCCGGAACACTGAAGCTTTCTTT.